The rows below give T cell receptor beta chains drawn from one sample of a study of T cells in tuberculosis. Only in-frame clones appear in the TCRdb table, and some are missing; sequencing was by immunoSEQ multiplex PCR. Found here are about 7,700 clones, 85% to 95% of them singletons; the top ten hold roughly 12%. The sample comprised PBMCs. Source of these receptors: an adult with tuberculosis. Both conserved end residues are part of each CDR3. The order of the fields is clone size, V gene, J gene, D gene, CDR3 protein, CDR3 DNA. The D gene is left open where the match is weak. Not every row has a clone size; where given, it reads once, few, many or a size class.

size: -
V: TRBV28
J: TRBJ1-3
D: -
CDR3: CASNQAGSSSSGNTIYF
DNA: TGTGCCAGCAATCAGGCGGGAAGTTCTTCCTCTGGAAACACCATATATTTT

size: few
V: TRBV5-1
J: TRBJ2-7
D: TRBD2
CDR3: CASSLISGGYEQYF
DNA: TGCGCCAGCAGCTTGATTAGCGGGGGTTACGAGCAGTACTTC

size: -
V: TRBV11-2
J: TRBJ2-1
D: TRBD2
CDR3: CASSSTSGSFNEQFF
DNA: TGTGCCAGCAGCTCGACTAGCGGGTCATTCAATGAGCAGTTCTTC

size: -
V: TRBV19
J: TRBJ2-3
D: TRBD2
CDR3: CASSLLAGGDTQYF
DNA: TGTGCCAGTAGTCTACTAGCGGGGGGAGATACGCAGTATTTT

size: -
V: TRBV28
J: TRBJ2-3
D: -
CDR3: CASTPGWTTDTQYF
DNA: TGTGCCAGCACCCCGGGGTGGACCACAGATACGCAGTATTTT

size: -
V: TRBV30
J: TRBJ2-5
D: -
CDR3: CAWSVTGIETQYF
DNA: TGTGCCTGGAGTGTAACGGGTATAGAGACCCAGTACTTC

size: -
V: TRBV1
J: TRBJ1-4
D: -
CDR3: CTSSPYLGVWVEKLFF
DNA: TGCACCAGCAGCCCATACTTAGGGGTTTGGGTTGAAAAACTGTTTTTT

size: -
V: TRBV9
J: TRBJ1-5
D: TRBD1
CDR3: CASSLGQANQPQHF
DNA: TGTGCCAGCAGTTTAGGACAGGCTAATCAGCCCCAGCATTTT

size: once
V: TRBV5-1
J: TRBJ2-7
D: TRBD2
CDR3: CASSREGGGAYEQYF
DNA: TGCGCCAGCAGCAGGGAGGGTGGCGGAGCCTACGAGCAGTACTTC

size: -
V: TRBV10-3
J: TRBJ2-3
D: TRBD2
CDR3: CAITPGLAGVDTQYF
DNA: TGTGCCATCACCCCGGGACTAGCGGGAGTTGATACGCAGTATTTT

size: -
V: TRBV5-1
J: TRBJ1-1
D: -
CDR3: CASGSSLNTEAFF
DNA: TGCGCCAGTGGGAGTTCTTTAAACACTGAAGCTTTCTTT

size: -
V: TRBV2
J: TRBJ1-1
D: TRBD1
CDR3: CASSGTGGMNTEAFF
DNA: TGTGCCAGCAGTGGGACAGGGGGCATGAACACTGAAGCTTTCTTT

size: -
V: TRBV6-1
J: TRBJ2-7
D: TRBD2
CDR3: CASSDQAGGPYEQYF
DNA: TGTGCCAGCAGTGACCAAGCGGGGGGCCCCTACGAGCAGTACTTC

size: once
V: TRBV7-9
J: TRBJ1-4
D: TRBD1
CDR3: CASSSWTGGSEKLFF
DNA: TGTGCCAGCAGCTCCTGGACAGGAGGGAGTGAAAAACTGTTTTTT

size: -
V: TRBV9
J: TRBJ1-5
D: -
CDR3: CASSAQQADQPQHF
DNA: TGTGCCAGCAGCGCCCAACAGGCGGATCAGCCCCAGCATTTT

size: -
V: TRBV5-1
J: TRBJ2-3
D: -
CDR3: CASSSGGLGDTQYF
DNA: TGCGCCAGCAGCTCCGGGGGACTGGGAGATACGCAGTATTTT

size: -
V: TRBV15
J: TRBJ1-1
D: -
CDR3: CATSRDRSVTEAFF
DNA: TGTGCCACCAGCAGAGATAGAAGTGTCACTGAAGCTTTCTTT

size: -
V: TRBV9
J: TRBJ2-5
D: TRBD2
CDR3: CASSPSLAGAGETQYF
DNA: TGTGCCAGCAGCCCATCTCTAGCGGGGGCCGGGGAGACCCAGTACTTC

size: -
V: TRBV6-5
J: TRBJ2-5
D: TRBD1
CDR3: CASSLDRQETQYF
DNA: TGTGCCAGCAGCCTGGACAGGCAAGAGACCCAGTACTTC

size: -
V: TRBV7-2
J: TRBJ2-3
D: -
CDR3: CASSLDTLSTDTQYF
DNA: TGTGCCAGCAGCTTAGACACCCTTAGCACAGATACGCAGTATTTT

size: -
V: TRBV9
J: TRBJ2-2
D: -
CDR3: CASSVNDRHTGELFF
DNA: TGTGCCAGCAGCGTTAATGACAGACACACCGGGGAGCTGTTTTTT

size: -
V: TRBV6-5
J: TRBJ2-3
D: TRBD2
CDR3: CASSFGLAIITDTQYF
DNA: TGTGCCAGCAGTTTCGGACTAGCTATTATCACAGATACGCAGTATTTT

size: -
V: TRBV2
J: TRBJ2-3
D: -
CDR3: CASRARQNTDTQYF
DNA: TGTGCCAGCAGGGCTAGACAGAACACAGATACGCAGTATTTT

size: -
V: TRBV18
J: TRBJ2-1
D: TRBD2
CDR3: CASSPGTSGYNEQFF
DNA: TGTGCCAGCTCACCAGGGACTAGCGGCTACAATGAGCAGTTCTTC

size: -
V: TRBV10-2
J: TRBJ2-7
D: TRBD2
CDR3: CASSNLAGGTIGEQYF
DNA: TGCGCCAGCAGTAACCTAGCGGGAGGGACTATCGGCGAGCAGTACTTC

size: -
V: TRBV10-2
J: TRBJ2-2
D: -
CDR3: CASSGPEIRGTGELFF
DNA: TGCGCCAGCAGTGGGCCTGAAATCCGGGGTACCGGGGAGCTGTTTTTT

size: -
V: TRBV5-1
J: TRBJ1-2
D: -
CDR3: CASSLAQDNYGYTF
DNA: TGCGCCAGCAGCTTGGCACAGGATAACTATGGCTACACCTTC

size: once
V: TRBV5-1
J: TRBJ1-5
D: -
CDR3: CASSEQGGRQPQHF
DNA: TGCGCCAGCAGCGAACAGGGCGGGCGACAGCCCCAGCATTTT

size: -
V: TRBV5-1
J: TRBJ2-3
D: TRBD2
CDR3: CASFHSRGVQYF
DNA: TGCGCCAGCTTCCACTCGCGGGGGGTGCAGTATTTT

size: once
V: TRBV27
J: TRBJ2-3
D: TRBD1
CDR3: CASSLSQGEYSDTQYF
DNA: TGTGCCAGCAGTTTAAGCCAGGGGGAGTATTCAGATACGCAGTATTTT

size: -
V: TRBV9
J: TRBJ2-3
D: -
CDR3: CASSVGAASSTDTQYF
DNA: TGTGCCAGCAGCGTGGGAGCGGCTTCTAGCACAGATACGCAGTATTTT

size: few
V: TRBV10-3
J: TRBJ2-7
D: -
CDR3: CAISEVRGSYEQYF
DNA: TGTGCCATCAGTGAGGTCAGGGGTTCCTACGAGCAGTACTTC

size: -
V: TRBV2
J: TRBJ1-1
D: -
CDR3: CASSEARSTEAFF
DNA: TGTGCCAGCAGTGAAGCCAGGTCAACTGAAGCTTTCTTT

size: -
V: TRBV19
J: TRBJ2-7
D: -
CDR3: CASTSVSPTYEQYF
DNA: TGTGCCTCAACTTCCGTGTCCCCCACCTACGAGCAGTACTTC

size: -
V: TRBV2
J: TRBJ2-1
D: TRBD2
CDR3: CAALVPETSGRYNEQFF
DNA: TGTGCCGCCTTGGTACCTGAGACTAGCGGGCGCTACAATGAGCAGTTCTTC

size: once
V: TRBV5-1
J: TRBJ2-3
D: -
CDR3: CASSLSGGEFTDTQYF
DNA: TGCGCCAGCAGCTTGTCTGGCGGGGAGTTCACAGATACGCAGTATTTT